These T cell receptor beta chains were read from a single sample in a study of vaccination effects on CD4 cells after COVID-19. These TCRs' antigens remain unknown. TCRdb's copy holds only in-frame clones and misses some; the assay was immunoSEQ multiplex PCR. The repertoire holds about 59,000 clones, with roughly 78% as singletons. The source material was CD4+ T cells from PBMCs cultured with HCoV-OC43 spike peptides, sampled after COVID-19 vaccination. These receptors were collected from a human donor who received a COVID-19 vaccine. The CDR3 runs from the conserved cysteine through the conserved F or W. D genes are given only for firm matches. Clone size is shown for a subset of rows, as once, few, many or a class of expanded clone.

D	J	V	size	CDR3	DNA
NA	TRBJ1-6	TRBV6-1	NA	CASSEEWGGGNSPLHF	TGTGCCAGCAGTGAAGAATGGGGAGGGGGTAATTCACCCCTCCACTTT
TRBD1	TRBJ1-2	TRBV19	NA	CASLGQTNYGYTF	TGTGCCAGTTTGGGACAGACCAACTATGGCTACACCTTC
TRBD2	TRBJ2-1	TRBV18	NA	CASSPLAASYNEQFF	TGTGCCAGCTCTCCACTAGCGGCCTCCTACAATGAGCAGTTCTTC
TRBD1	TRBJ1-2	TRBV6-5	NA	CASTRDRGYGYTF	TGTGCCAGCACCCGGGACAGGGGCTATGGCTACACCTTC
NA	TRBJ2-2	TRBV19	NA	CASKGDRWAGELFF	TGTGCCAGTAAGGGAGACAGATGGGCAGGGGAGCTGTTTTTT
NA	TRBJ2-3	TRBV4-3	once	CASSQEGGSSTDTQYF	TGCGCCAGCAGCCAAGAAGGGGGTTCCAGCACAGATACGCAGTATTTT
TRBD2	TRBJ2-1	TRBV29-1	NA	CSVEGGLAGQKQFF	TGCAGCGTTGAAGGCGGACTAGCGGGGCAAAAGCAGTTCTTC
NA	TRBJ1-4	TRBV18	NA	CASSFEGLPNEKLFF	TGTGCCAGCTCATTCGAGGGGTTGCCTAATGAAAAACTGTTTTTT
NA	TRBJ1-2	TRBV7-3	NA	CASSLNYGYGYTF	TGTGCCAGCAGCTTAAATTACGGCTATGGCTACACCTTC
NA	TRBJ1-3	TRBV5-1	NA	CASSLDAGAGNTIYF	TGCGCCAGCAGCTTGGACGCAGGGGCTGGAAACACCATATATTTT
TRBD2	TRBJ2-5	TRBV3-1/TRBV3-2	NA	CASSLGLAGIKTQYF	TGTGCCAGCAGCCTCGGACTAGCGGGCATCAAGACCCAGTACTTC
NA	TRBJ1-4	TRBV28	NA	CASSQGGGLEKLFF	TGTGCCAGCAGTCAAGGGGGGGGTCTAGAAAAACTGTTTTTT
TRBD2	TRBJ2-2	TRBV18	few	CASSDSGASDTGELFF	TGTGCCAGCTCAGATAGCGGGGCATCGGACACCGGGGAGCTGTTTTTT
TRBD2	TRBJ2-5	TRBV6-6	NA	CASNKAGVAKTQYF	TGTGCCAGCAATAAAGCGGGGGTCGCAAAGACCCAGTACTTC
TRBD1	TRBJ1-3	TRBV6-5	NA	CATWTGEGSGNTIYF	TGTGCCACGTGGACAGGCGAGGGCTCTGGAAACACCATATATTTT
NA	TRBJ2-2	TRBV19	NA	CASGTVGGRAGELFF	TGTGCCAGTGGGACCGTAGGGGGGAGGGCCGGGGAGCTGTTTTTT
NA	TRBJ1-6	TRBV5-1	NA	CASSLGGNSYNSPLHF	TGCGCCAGCAGCTTGGGGGGGAACTCCTATAATTCACCCCTCCACTTT